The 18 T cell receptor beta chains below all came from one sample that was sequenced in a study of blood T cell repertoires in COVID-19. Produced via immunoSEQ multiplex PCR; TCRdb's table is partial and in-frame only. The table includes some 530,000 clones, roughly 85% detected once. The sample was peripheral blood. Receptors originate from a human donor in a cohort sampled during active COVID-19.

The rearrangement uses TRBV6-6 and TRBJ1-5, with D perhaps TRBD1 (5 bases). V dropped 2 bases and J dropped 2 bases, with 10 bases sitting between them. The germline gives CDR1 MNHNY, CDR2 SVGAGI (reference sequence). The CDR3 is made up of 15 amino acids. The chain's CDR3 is CASSYTDSRNQPQHF. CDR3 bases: TGTGCCAGCAGTTACACCGACAGCCGCAATCAGCCCCAGCATTTT.

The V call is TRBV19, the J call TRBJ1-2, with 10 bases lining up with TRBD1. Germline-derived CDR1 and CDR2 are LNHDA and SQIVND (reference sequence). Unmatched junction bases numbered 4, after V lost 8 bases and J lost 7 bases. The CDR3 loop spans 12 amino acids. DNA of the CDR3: TGTGCCAGTGGGGACAGGGGTATTGGCTACACCTTC. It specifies CASGDRGIGYTF. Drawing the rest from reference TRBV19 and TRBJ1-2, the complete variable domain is DGGITQSPKYLFRKEGQNVTLSCEQNLNHDAMYWYRQDPGQGLRLIYYSQIVNDFQKGDIAEGYSVSREKKESFPLTVTSAQKNPTAFYLCASGDRGIGYTFGSGTRLTVV.

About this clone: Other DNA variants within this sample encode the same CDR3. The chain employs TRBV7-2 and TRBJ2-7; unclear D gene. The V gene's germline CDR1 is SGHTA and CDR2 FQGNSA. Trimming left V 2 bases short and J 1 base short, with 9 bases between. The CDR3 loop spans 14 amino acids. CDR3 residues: CASSLNPGSYEQYF. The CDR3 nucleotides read TGTGCCAGCAGCTTAAATCCGGGTTCCTACGAGCAGTACTTC.

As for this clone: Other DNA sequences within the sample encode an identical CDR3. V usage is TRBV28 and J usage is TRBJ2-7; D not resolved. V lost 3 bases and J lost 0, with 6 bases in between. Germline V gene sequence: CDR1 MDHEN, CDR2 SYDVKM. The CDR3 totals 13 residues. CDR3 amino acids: CASSLTGSYEQYF. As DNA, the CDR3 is TGTGCCAGCAGTTTGACGGGCTCCTACGAGCAGTACTTC.

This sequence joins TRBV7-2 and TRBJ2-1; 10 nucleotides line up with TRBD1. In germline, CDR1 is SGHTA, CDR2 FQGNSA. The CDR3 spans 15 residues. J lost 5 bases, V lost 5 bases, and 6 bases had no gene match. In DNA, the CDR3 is TGTGCCAGCAGCCTCGGGACAGGGGTTAACAATGAGCAGTTCTTC. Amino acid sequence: CASSLGTGVNNEQFF.

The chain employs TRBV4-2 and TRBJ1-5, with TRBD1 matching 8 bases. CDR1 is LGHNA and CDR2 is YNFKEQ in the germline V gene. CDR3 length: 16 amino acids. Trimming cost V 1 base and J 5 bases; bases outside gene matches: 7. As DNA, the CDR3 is TGTGCCAGCAGCCAAGTTTGGGACAGGAACTATCAGCCCCAGCATTTT. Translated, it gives CASSQVWDRNYQPQHF.

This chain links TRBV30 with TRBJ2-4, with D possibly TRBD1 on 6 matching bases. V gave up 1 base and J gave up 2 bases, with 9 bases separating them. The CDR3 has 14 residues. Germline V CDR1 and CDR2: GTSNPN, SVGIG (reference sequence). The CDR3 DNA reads TGTGCCTGGAGTGCCACAGGGTCCAAAAACATTCAGTACTTC. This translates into CAWSATGSKNIQYF.

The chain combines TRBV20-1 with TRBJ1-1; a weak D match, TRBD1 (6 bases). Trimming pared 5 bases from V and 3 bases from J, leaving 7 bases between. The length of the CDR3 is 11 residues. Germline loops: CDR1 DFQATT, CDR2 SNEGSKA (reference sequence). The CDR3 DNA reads TGCAGTGCTCGACAGGACACTGAAGCTTTCTTT. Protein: CSARQDTEAFF.

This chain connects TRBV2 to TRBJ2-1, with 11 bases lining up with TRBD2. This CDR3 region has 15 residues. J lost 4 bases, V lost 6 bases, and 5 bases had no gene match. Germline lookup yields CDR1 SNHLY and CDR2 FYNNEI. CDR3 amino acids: CASSLAGGVYNEQFF. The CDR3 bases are TGTGCCAGCAGCCTAGCGGGAGGAGTATACAATGAGCAGTTCTTC.

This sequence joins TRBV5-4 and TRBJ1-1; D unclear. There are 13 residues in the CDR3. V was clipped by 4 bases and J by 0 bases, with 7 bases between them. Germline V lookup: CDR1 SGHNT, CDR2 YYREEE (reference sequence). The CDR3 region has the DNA TGTGCCAGCAGCCCCGGGTTGAACACTGAAGCTTTCTTT. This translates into CASSPGLNTEAFF.

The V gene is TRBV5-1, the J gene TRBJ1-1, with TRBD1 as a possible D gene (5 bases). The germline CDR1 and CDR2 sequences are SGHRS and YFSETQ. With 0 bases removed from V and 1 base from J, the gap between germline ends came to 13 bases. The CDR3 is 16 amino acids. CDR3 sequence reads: CASSLARLGPNTEAFF. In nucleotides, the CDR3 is TGCGCCAGCAGCTTGGCCAGGTTGGGGCCGAACACTGAAGCTTTCTTT.

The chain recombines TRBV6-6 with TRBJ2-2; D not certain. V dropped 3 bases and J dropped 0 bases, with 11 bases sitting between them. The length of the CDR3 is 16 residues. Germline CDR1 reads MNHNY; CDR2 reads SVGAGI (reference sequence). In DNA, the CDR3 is TGTGCCAGCAGTTATTTTGGCAGGACGAACACCGGGGAGCTGTTTTTT. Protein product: CASSYFGRTNTGELFF.

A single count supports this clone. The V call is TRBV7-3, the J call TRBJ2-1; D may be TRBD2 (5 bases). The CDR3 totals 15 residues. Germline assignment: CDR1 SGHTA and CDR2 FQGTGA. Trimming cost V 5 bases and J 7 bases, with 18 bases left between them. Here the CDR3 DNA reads TGTGCCAGCAGCCGAAGGAGGAGCGAGATGAATGAGCAGTTCTTC. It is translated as CASSRRRSEMNEQFF.

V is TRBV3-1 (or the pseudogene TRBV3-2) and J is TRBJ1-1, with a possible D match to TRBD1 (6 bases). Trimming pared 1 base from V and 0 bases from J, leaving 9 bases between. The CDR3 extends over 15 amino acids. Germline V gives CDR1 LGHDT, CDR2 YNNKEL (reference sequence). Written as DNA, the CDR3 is TGTGCCAGCAGCCAAGGACAGGCGATGAACACTGAAGCTTTCTTT. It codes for CASSQGQAMNTEAFF.

DNA for the CDR3: TGCAGCGTCGGTGAGGGCACAGATACGCAGTATTTT. Translation: CSVGEGTDTQYF. V is TRBV29-1 and J is TRBJ2-3; D remains ambiguous. CDR1 and CDR2 (germline): SQVTM, ANQGSEA. This CDR3 has 12 amino acids. The germline V and J ends were trimmed by 6 bases and 1 base, with 8 bases remaining between them.

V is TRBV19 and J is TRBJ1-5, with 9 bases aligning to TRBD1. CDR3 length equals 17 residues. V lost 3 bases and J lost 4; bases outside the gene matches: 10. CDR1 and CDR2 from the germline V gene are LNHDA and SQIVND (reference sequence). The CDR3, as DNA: TGTGCCAGTAGTATCGGGACAGGGAGGTCGTTTAATCAGCCCCAGCATTTT. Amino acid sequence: CASSIGTGRSFNQPQHF.

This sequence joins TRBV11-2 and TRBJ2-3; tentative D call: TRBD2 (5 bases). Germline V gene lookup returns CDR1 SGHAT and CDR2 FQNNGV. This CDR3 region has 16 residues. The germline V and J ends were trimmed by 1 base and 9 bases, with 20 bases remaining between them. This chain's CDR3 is CASSLVRGNPTRTQYF. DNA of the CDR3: TGTGCCAGCAGCTTAGTAAGAGGGAACCCCACAAGGACGCAGTATTTT.

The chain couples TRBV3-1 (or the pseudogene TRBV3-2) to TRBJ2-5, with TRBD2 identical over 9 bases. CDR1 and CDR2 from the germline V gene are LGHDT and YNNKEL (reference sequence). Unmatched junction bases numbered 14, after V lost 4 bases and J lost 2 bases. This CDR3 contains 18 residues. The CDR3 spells CASSLRRLAGIKQETQYF. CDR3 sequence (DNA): TGTGCCAGCAGCCTCAGACGGCTAGCGGGAATAAAACAAGAGACCCAGTACTTC.